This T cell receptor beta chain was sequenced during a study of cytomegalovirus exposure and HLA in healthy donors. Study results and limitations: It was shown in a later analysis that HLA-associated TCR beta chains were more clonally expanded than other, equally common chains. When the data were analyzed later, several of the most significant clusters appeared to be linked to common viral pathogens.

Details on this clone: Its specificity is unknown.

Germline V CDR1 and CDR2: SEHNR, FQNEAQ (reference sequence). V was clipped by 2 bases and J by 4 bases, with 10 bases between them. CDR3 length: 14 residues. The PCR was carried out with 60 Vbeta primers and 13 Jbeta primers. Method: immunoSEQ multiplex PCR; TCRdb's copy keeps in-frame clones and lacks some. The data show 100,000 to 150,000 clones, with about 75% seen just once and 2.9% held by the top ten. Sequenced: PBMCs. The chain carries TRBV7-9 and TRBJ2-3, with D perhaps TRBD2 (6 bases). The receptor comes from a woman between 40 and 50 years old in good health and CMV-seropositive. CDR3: CASSLRGWADTQYF. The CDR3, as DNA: TGTGCCAGCAGCTTACGGGGGTGGGCAGATACGCAGTATTTT. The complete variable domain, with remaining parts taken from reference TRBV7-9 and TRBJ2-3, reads DTGVSQNPRHKITKRGQNVTFRCDPISEHNRLYWYRQTLGQGPEFLTYFQNEAQLEKSRLLSDRFSAERPKGSFSTLEIQRTEQGDSAMYLCASSLRGWADTQYFGPGTRLTVL.